This paragraph reports one TCR beta chain. As yet, its antigen is unknown. Measured with immunoSEQ multiplex PCR; TCRdb has only the in-frame clones, and not every one. The table records some 150,000 clones, about 87% of them present only once. The data derive from a study of cytomegalovirus exposure and HLA in healthy donors. Study summary: The same platform was used for the 100 to 150 validation repertoires as for the 650 to 700 first-cohort repertoires, as reported in a later analysis.

Study-level findings and limits: Investigators reported 150 to 200 TCR beta chains as tied to cytomegalovirus.

V was pared by 5 bases and J by 2 bases, with 2 bases of the junction left unmatched. Germline V CDR1 and CDR2: KGHSH, LQKENI. The CDR3 is 14 residues long. Sequencing was done on a sample of PBMCs. The gene calls are TRBV18 and TRBJ1-5; 8 bases line up with TRBD1. The origin of this receptor is a man aged 18-30 years in good health and CMV-seropositive. CDR3 sequence (DNA): TGTGCCAGCTCAGCGACAGGGGGCAATCAGCCCCAGCATTTT. This sequence encodes CASSATGGNQPQHF.